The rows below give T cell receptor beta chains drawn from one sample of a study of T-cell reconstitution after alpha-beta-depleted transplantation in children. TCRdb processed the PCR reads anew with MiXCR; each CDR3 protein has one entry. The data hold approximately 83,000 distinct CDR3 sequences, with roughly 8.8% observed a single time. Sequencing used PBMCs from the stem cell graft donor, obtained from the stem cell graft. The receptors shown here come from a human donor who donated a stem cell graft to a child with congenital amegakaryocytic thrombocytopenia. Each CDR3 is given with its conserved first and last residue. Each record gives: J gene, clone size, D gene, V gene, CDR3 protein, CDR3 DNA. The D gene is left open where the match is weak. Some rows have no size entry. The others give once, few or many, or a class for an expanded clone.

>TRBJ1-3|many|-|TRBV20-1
CSASGLAGGNTIYF
TGCAGTGCATCAGGACTCGCGGGGGGAAACACCATATATTTT
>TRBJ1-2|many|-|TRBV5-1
CASSLEDGNYGYTF
TGCGCCAGCAGCTTGGAGGACGGTAACTATGGCTACACCTTC
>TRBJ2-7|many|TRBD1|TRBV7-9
CASSLSRDRSREQYF
TGTGCCAGCAGCTTAAGCCGGGACAGGAGTAGAGAGCAGTACTTC
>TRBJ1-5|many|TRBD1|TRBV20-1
CSAGTGGQPQHF
TGCAGTGCCGGTACAGGGGGTCAGCCCCAGCATTTT
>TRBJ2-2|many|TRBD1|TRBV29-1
CSVHRGGGELFF
TGCAGCGTTCACAGGGGTGGCGGGGAGCTGTTTTTT
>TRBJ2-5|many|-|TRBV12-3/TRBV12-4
CASGPGRTTQETQYF
TGTGCCAGCGGCCCGGGCAGAACCACACAAGAGACCCAGTACTTC
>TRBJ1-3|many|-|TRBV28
CASSPGGNTIYF
TGTGCCAGCAGTCCAGGGGGAAACACCATATATTTT
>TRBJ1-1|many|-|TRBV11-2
CASSPAWRNTEAFF
TGTGCCAGCAGCCCAGCCTGGAGGAACACTGAAGCTTTCTTT
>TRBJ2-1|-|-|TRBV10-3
CAISESKGLGNEQFF
TGTGCCATCAGTGAGTCGAAGGGTTTGGGGAATGAGCAGTTCTTC
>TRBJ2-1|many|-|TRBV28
CASSLDSFNRGEQFF
TGTGCCAGCAGCCTGGACAGCTTTAATCGGGGAGAGCAGTTCTTC
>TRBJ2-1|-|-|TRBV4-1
CASSPDRRGSYNEQFF
TGCGCCAGCAGCCCCGACAGGCGCGGGAGTTATAATGAGCAGTTCTTC
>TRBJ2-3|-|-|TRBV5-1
CASSFTGRDTDTQYF
TGCGCCAGCAGCTTTACTGGCAGAGACACAGATACGCAGTATTTT
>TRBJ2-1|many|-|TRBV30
CAWGGQRNEQFF
TGTGCCTGGGGCGGACAGAGAAATGAGCAGTTCTTC
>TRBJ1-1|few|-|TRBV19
CASSASGTNTEAFF
TGTGCCAGTAGTGCAAGCGGGACGAACACTGAAGCTTTCTTT
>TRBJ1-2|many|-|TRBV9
CASSVDPGQGDYGYTF
TGTGCCAGCAGCGTCGACCCGGGACAAGGGGACTATGGCTACACCTTC
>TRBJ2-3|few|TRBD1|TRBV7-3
CASSRTGSPTDTQYF
TGTGCCAGCAGCCGGACAGGGTCCCCCACAGATACGCAGTATTTT
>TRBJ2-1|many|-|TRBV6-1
CASTKYHQRGEQFF
TGTGCCAGCACCAAATATCACCAGCGCGGGGAGCAGTTCTTC
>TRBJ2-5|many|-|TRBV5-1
CASSLEGYRKETQYF
TGCGCCAGCAGCTTGGAGGGGTACAGAAAAGAGACCCAGTACTTC
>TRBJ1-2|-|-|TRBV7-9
CASRPENSPWDYGYTF
TGTGCCAGCAGACCCGAAAACAGCCCATGGGACTATGGCTACACCTTC
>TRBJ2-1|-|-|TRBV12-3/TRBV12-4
CASSLRQGPYNEQFF
TGTGCCAGCAGTTTAAGGCAGGGACCCTACAATGAGCAGTTCTTC
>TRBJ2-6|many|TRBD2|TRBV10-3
CASGGISGANVLTF
TGTGCCTCCGGGGGGATCTCTGGGGCCAACGTCCTGACTTTC
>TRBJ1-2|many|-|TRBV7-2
CASSLAQQRNYGYTF
TGTGCCAGCAGCTTAGCGCAACAGCGTAACTATGGCTACACCTTC
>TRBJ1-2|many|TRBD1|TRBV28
CASRGTGGVFGYTF
TGTGCCAGCAGAGGGACAGGGGGCGTTTTTGGCTACACCTTC
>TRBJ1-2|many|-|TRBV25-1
CASSEWTVLRNYGYTF
TGTGCCAGCAGTGAGTGGACAGTCCTTAGAAACTATGGCTACACCTTC
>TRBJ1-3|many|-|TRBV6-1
CASSVRPGNSGNTIYF
TGTGCCAGCAGCGTTAGACCGGGAAACTCTGGAAACACCATATATTTT
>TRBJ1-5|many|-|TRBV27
CASSSDTPGQPQHF
TGTGCCAGCAGTTCGGATACCCCGGGCCAGCCCCAGCATTTT
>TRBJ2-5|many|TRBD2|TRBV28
CASRRRPGGGRVETQYF
TGTGCCAGCAGGAGAAGGCCCGGCGGGGGGCGGGTAGAGACCCAGTACTTC
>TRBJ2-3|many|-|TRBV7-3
CASSRSANTDTQYF
TGTGCCAGCTCGAGGTCCGCGAACACAGATACGCAGTATTTT
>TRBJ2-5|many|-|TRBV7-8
CASSQYNQETQYF
TGTGCCAGCAGCCAATACAACCAAGAGACCCAGTACTTC
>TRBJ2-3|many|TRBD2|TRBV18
CASSTSGSTDTQYF
TGTGCCAGCTCAACTAGCGGATCCACAGATACGCAGTATTTT
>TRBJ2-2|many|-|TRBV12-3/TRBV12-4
CASGTGGGSGELFF
TGTGCCAGCGGTACCGGAGGGGGATCCGGGGAGCTGTTTTTT
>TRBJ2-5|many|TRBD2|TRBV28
CASSLSSRGLSQETQYF
TGTGCCAGCAGTTTATCGTCCCGGGGACTATCACAAGAGACCCAGTACTTC
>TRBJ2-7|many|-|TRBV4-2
CASSQYGGSSYEQYF
TGTGCCAGCAGCCAATATGGGGGTAGCTCCTACGAGCAGTACTTC
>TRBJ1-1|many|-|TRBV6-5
CASSLSLNTEAFF
TGTGCCAGCAGCCTCTCTCTGAACACTGAAGCTTTCTTT
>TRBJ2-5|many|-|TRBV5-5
CASSFSGVPQETQYF
TGTGCCAGCAGCTTCTCAGGGGTCCCACAAGAGACCCAGTACTTC
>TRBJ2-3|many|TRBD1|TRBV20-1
CSAGPGTGFTDTQYF
TGCAGTGCAGGCCCGGGGACAGGGTTCACAGATACGCAGTATTTT
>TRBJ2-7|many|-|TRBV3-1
CASSLGVSYEQYF
TGTGCCAGCAGCCTGGGAGTTTCCTACGAGCAGTACTTC
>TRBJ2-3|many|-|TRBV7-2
CASQGSDTQYF
TGTGCCAGTCAGGGATCAGATACGCAGTATTTT
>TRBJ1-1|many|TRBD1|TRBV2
CASRVTGDTEAFF
TGTGCCAGCAGGGTCACAGGGGACACTGAAGCTTTCTTT
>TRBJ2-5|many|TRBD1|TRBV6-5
CASSYPGQGQETQYF
TGTGCCAGCAGTTACCCGGGACAGGGACAAGAGACCCAGTACTTC
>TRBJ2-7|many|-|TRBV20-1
CSAQQTASYEQYF
TGCAGTGCCCAACAGACAGCATCCTACGAGCAGTACTTC
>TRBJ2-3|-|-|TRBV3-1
CASRKEPSTDTQYF
TGTGCCAGCAGAAAAGAGCCTAGCACAGATACGCAGTATTTT
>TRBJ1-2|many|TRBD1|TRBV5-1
CASTKGQGRYGYTF
TGCGCCAGCACCAAAGGACAGGGACGGTATGGCTACACCTTC
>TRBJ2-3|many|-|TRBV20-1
CSARDLRDGTDTQYF
TGCAGTGCTAGAGACCTCAGGGATGGGACAGATACGCAGTATTTT
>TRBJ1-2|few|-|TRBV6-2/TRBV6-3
CASSYGLEDGYTF
TGTGCCAGCAGTTACGGGCTAGAAGATGGCTACACCTTC
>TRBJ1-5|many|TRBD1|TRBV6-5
CASSRDRAMPQHF
TGTGCCAGCAGTAGGGACAGGGCTATGCCCCAGCATTTT
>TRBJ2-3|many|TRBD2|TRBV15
CATSRGLSGRGTDTQYF
TGTGCCACCAGCAGAGGGCTGAGCGGGAGGGGCACAGATACGCAGTATTTT
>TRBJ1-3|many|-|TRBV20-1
CSAREMGRESAGNTIYF
TGCAGTGCTAGAGAGATGGGGCGCGAGAGTGCTGGAAACACCATATATTTT
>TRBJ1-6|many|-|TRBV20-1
CSALPPLTWEQNSPLHF
TGCAGTGCTCTCCCCCCCCTTACTTGGGAGCAGAATTCACCCCTCCACTTT
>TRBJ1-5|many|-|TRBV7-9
CASSLGAGASNQPQHF
TGTGCCAGCAGCTTAGGGGCGGGGGCGAGCAATCAGCCCCAGCATTTT
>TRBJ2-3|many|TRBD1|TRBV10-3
CAISDRGSADTQYF
TGTGCCATCAGTGACAGGGGGTCGGCAGATACGCAGTATTTT
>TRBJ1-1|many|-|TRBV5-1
CASSTSGTRDTEAFF
TGCGCCAGCAGCACTTCCGGGACGCGGGACACTGAAGCTTTCTTT
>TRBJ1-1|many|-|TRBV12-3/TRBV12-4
CASSPTGRGTEAFF
TGTGCCAGCAGTCCTACGGGGCGTGGCACTGAAGCTTTCTTT
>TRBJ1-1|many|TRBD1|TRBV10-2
CASSGQGANDTEAFF
TGCGCCAGCAGTGGGCAGGGGGCAAATGACACTGAAGCTTTCTTT
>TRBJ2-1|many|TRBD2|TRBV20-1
CSARPGGGINEQFF
TGCAGTGCTAGACCCGGGGGGGGTATCAATGAGCAGTTCTTC
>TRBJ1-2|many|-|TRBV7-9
CASSRESYGYTF
TGTGCCAGCAGCCGCGAGAGCTATGGCTACACCTTC